The rows below give T cell receptor beta chains drawn from one sample of a study of chronic HIV infection and antiretroviral therapy. TCRdb reprocessed the 5' RACE reads via MiXCR and lists one record per CDR3 protein. Among about 48,000 distinct CDR3 sequences listed, approximately 20% were seen once. Specimen: peripheral blood. These receptors were collected from an adult who had HIV and had not received antiretroviral therapy, or was an uninfected healthy control (not recorded which). Each CDR3 is given with its conserved first and last residue. A D gene is named only where the DNA matches it firmly. A row's size may be missing; if present it is once, few, many or a size class.

>TRBJ2-2|TRBV29-1|-|TRBD2
TGCAGCGGGGGAGGGTCTCTGAACACCGGGGAGCTGTTTTTT
CSGGGSLNTGELFF
>TRBJ1-3|TRBV3-1|-|-
TGTGCCAGCAGCTTCTGGACTGGTGGAAACACCATATATTTT
CASSFWTGGNTIYF
>TRBJ1-1|TRBV19|few|-
TGTGCCAGTAGTACCCGAGGACAGAGGGACACTGAAGCTTTCTTT
CASSTRGQRDTEAFF
>TRBJ2-5|TRBV29-1|few|-
TGCAGCGTTGTTCTCCGGGGGGCCCAAGAGACCCAGTACTTC
CSVVLRGAQETQYF
>TRBJ2-1|TRBV28|-|TRBD2
TGTGCCAGCAGTCTCCAGGGACTAGCGGGAGTTCGGCTCAATGAGCAGTTCTTC
CASSLQGLAGVRLNEQFF
>TRBJ2-7|TRBV4-1|few|-
TGCGCCAGCAGCCAAGGACGGTCGAGCTCCTACGAGCAGTACTTC
CASSQGRSSSYEQYF
>TRBJ1-1|TRBV10-3|-|-
TGTGCCATCACGATGGTCCTGAACACTGAAGCTTTCTTT
CAITMVLNTEAFF
>TRBJ2-1|TRBV7-2|few|-
TGTGCCAGCAGCTTTGACTACGGGGCGGGCAATGAGCAGTTCTTC
CASSFDYGAGNEQFF
>TRBJ2-7|TRBV28|few|-
TGTGCCAGCAGTTTAAGGGCCCCCGGTCGCTACGAGCAGTACTTC
CASSLRAPGRYEQYF
>TRBJ1-5|TRBV28|-|-
TGTGCCAGCAGTTTAAGGGAGGGTTTTAGCAATCAGCCCCAGCATTTT
CASSLREGFSNQPQHF
>TRBJ2-7|TRBV20-1|-|TRBD2
TGCAGTGCTACCCGACTAGCGGGCCTCCCCCCCTACGAGCAGTACTTC
CSATRLAGLPPYEQYF
>TRBJ1-5|TRBV10-2|few|-
TGCGCCAGCAGTGTGGGGATTTGGAATCAGCCCCAGCATTTT
CASSVGIWNQPQHF
>TRBJ1-3|TRBV29-1|few|TRBD1
TGCAGCGTTGGGGACAGGGCGGGAAACACCATATATTTT
CSVGDRAGNTIYF
>TRBJ2-3|TRBV27|-|-
TGTGCCAGCAGTGGGAACCCAGGGTACACAGATACGCAGTATTTT
CASSGNPGYTDTQYF
>TRBJ2-2|TRBV6-2/TRBV6-3|-|TRBD2
TGTGCCAGCATCCGAAGGCCCTCGGGACTAGCGGGAGTTACGAACACCGGGGAGCTGTTTTTT
CASIRRPSGLAGVTNTGELFF
>TRBJ1-4|TRBV19|few|TRBD1
TGTGCCAGTCTCCCAACGGACAGGGCTCCGGTGAGGGAAAAACTGTTTTTT
CASLPTDRAPVREKLFF
>TRBJ1-2|TRBV9|few|-
TGTGCCAGCAGCGTAGTCCCCGAGCCGGGTGGCTATGGCTACACCTTC
CASSVVPEPGGYGYTF
>TRBJ1-2|TRBV28|few|-
TGTGCCAGCAGTTTCCGGGCAGGTCGAAACCACCGGGATGGCTACACCTTC
CASSFRAGRNHRDGYTF
>TRBJ1-5|TRBV4-1|-|-
TGCGCCAGCAGCCCGGGCCTCAATCAGCCCCAGCATTTT
CASSPGLNQPQHF
>TRBJ1-2|TRBV29-1|-|-
TGCAGCGTGACGGCAGGGGACGGCTACACCTTC
CSVTAGDGYTF
>TRBJ2-6|TRBV27|-|-
TGTGCCAGCAGTTTAGGGAAGTCTGGGGCCAACGTCCTGACTTTC
CASSLGKSGANVLTF
>TRBJ2-4|TRBV28|few|-
TGTGCCAGCAGCCCACAGGAGCTAGCCAAAAACATTCAGTACTTC
CASSPQELAKNIQYF
>TRBJ1-5|TRBV28|few|-
TGTGCCAGCTCTGCAGGGGCGGGGAATCAGCCCCAGCATTTT
CASSAGAGNQPQHF
>TRBJ1-1|TRBV29-1|-|TRBD1
TGCAGCGTTAGAGCCGCAGGGGGGGATAGTGAAGCTTTCTTT
CSVRAAGGDSEAFF
>TRBJ2-7|TRBV28|-|-
TGTGCCAGCAAGAACCCTCAAGAGCAGTACTTC
CASKNPQEQYF
>TRBJ1-1|TRBV27|-|-
TGTGCCAGCAGTGAATGGTCAGGGATTAACACTGAAGCTTTCTTT
CASSEWSGINTEAFF
>TRBJ2-7|TRBV18|few|TRBD1
TGTGCCAGCTCGGCGCCCGGGACAGTCGACTCCTACGAGCAGTACTTC
CASSAPGTVDSYEQYF
>TRBJ2-3|TRBV5-1|few|-
TGCGCCAGCAGCTTGGCAGTAGCAATCACAGATACGCAGTATTTT
CASSLAVAITDTQYF
>TRBJ2-3|TRBV4-1|-|-
TGCGCCAGCAGCCCCTTCAGCACAGATACGCAGTATTTT
CASSPFSTDTQYF
>TRBJ2-3|TRBV29-1|few|TRBD2
TGCAGCGTTGCAGCGGGAGAGGCAGATACGCAGTATTTT
CSVAAGEADTQYF
>TRBJ2-1|TRBV28|-|TRBD2
TGTGCCAGCAGTTTACCCGTCCCCGGGGGAGGGTACAATGAGCAGTTCTTC
CASSLPVPGGGYNEQFF
>TRBJ1-5|TRBV28|few|-
TGTGCCAGCATCCCGGACAGAGGATCGACGGCCCAGCATTTT
CASIPDRGSTAQHF
>TRBJ2-3|TRBV5-1|-|TRBD2
TGCGCCAGCAGCTTGGCGGGTCCTAGCGGGAGTTTCCCCCGTAGCACAGATACGCAGTATTTT
CASSLAGPSGSFPRSTDTQYF
>TRBJ1-2|TRBV20-1|-|-
TGCAGTGCTTCCCTGGGGGGGGCGCGATGGTCTCCATACTACACCTTC
CSASLGGARWSPYYTF
>TRBJ1-2|TRBV3-1|-|-
TGTGCCAGCAGCCAAGATGAAACCCCTCGGGGCTACACCTTC
CASSQDETPRGYTF
>TRBJ1-1|TRBV4-1|few|TRBD1
TGCGCCAGCAGCCAAGGGGACAGGGGGGCTCGCACTGAAGCTTTCTTT
CASSQGDRGARTEAFF
>TRBJ2-3|TRBV4-1|many|TRBD2
TGCGCCAGCAGCCAAGGTCCCCAAGTCGGGAGGTTTGGAGATACGCAGTATTTT
CASSQGPQVGRFGDTQYF
>TRBJ2-7|TRBV20-1|-|TRBD2
TGCAGTGCTCCACTAGCGGGAGACTTCCGGCAGTACTTC
CSAPLAGDFRQYF
>TRBJ2-3|TRBV3-1|-|-
TGTGCCAGCAGCTACAGCTCTAGCACAGATACGCAGTATTTT
CASSYSSSTDTQYF
>TRBJ2-6|TRBV6-4|few|-
TGTGCCAGCAGTGACTCTAGCTCTGGGGCCAACGTCCTGACTTTC
CASSDSSSGANVLTF
>TRBJ1-1|TRBV28|few|-
TGTGCCAGCAGTTCCCGCCGGTTTGCGGGGGTGGGTGAAGCTTTCTTT
CASSSRRFAGVGEAFF
>TRBJ2-7|TRBV4-1|few|-
TGCGCCAGCAGCCAGATGCTAGGGGGCGAGCAGTACTTC
CASSQMLGGEQYF
>TRBJ1-4|TRBV6-5|-|-
TGTGCCAGCAGCCGTGAGGGGGCAACTAATGAAAAACTGTTTTTT
CASSREGATNEKLFF